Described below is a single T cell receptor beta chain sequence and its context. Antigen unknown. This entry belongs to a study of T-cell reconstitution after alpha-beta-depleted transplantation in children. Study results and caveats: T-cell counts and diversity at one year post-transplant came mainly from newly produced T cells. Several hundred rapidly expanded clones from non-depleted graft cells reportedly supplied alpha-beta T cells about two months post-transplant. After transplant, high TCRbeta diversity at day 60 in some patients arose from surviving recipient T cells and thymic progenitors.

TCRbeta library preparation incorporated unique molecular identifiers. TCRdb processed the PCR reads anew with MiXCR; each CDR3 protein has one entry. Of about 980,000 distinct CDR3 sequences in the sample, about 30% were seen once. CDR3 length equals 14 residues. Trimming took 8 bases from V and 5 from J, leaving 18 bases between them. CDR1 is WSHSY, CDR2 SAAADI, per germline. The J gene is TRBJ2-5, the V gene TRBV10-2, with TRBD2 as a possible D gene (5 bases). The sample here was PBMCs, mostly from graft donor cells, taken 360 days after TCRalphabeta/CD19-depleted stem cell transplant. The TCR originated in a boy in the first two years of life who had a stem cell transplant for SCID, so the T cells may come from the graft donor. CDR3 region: CASAYEAVGETQYF. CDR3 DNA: TGCGCCAGCGCCTATGAAGCGGTGGGGGAGACCCAGTACTTC.